This record concerns one TCR beta chain sequence. What it recognizes is unknown. This CDR3 has 12 amino acids. CDR1 and CDR2 from the germline V gene are SQVTM and ANQGSEA. The TRB cDNA libraries were prepared by 5' RACE with UMI labels. No DNA is given; TCRdb re-called the 5' RACE reads and lists each CDR3 protein once. In all, the sample yields some 56,000 distinct CDR3 sequences. The entry originates in a study of CXCR3-negative and CXCR3-positive naive CD8 T cells. Study as a whole: The TRB read total, roughly 140 million, broke down to about 1.5 +/- 0.3 million reads per library.

Study results and limitations: For the naive subsets, surface CD5 was similar, and TCR strength was inferred from TRB CDR3 properties. The study found comparably high diversity in both naive subsets and much lower diversity in memory CD8+ cells.

J is TRBJ2-7 and V is TRBV29-1. Sequenced material: memory CD8+ T cells from blood. The sequence came from a human donor in good health. Some clones in this sample may be carry-over from other donors' samples. This CDR3 is CSVVQNTYEQYF.